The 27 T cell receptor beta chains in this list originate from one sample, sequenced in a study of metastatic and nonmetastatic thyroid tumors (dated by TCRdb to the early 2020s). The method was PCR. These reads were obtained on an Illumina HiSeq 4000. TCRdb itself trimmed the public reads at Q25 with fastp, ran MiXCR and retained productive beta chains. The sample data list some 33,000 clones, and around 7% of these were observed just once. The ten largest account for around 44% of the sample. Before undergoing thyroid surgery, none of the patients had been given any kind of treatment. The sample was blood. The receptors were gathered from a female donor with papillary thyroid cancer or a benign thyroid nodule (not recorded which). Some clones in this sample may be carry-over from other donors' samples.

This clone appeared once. Here the CDR3 DNA reads TGTGCCAGCAGCTTACTCGCCAGGGAGGATGGCACAGATACGCAGTATTTT. Amino acids: CASSLLAREDGTDTQYF. The rearrangement uses TRBV11-1 and TRBJ2-3, with a possible D match to TRBD2 (6 bases). CDR1 and CDR2 from the germline V gene are SGHAT and FQDESV (reference sequence). The V and J ends lost 2 bases and 1 base respectively, with 16 bases between them. This CDR3 comprises 17 residues. The whole variable domain, remainder taken from reference TRBV11-1 and TRBJ2-3, is EAEVAQSPRYKITEKSQAVAFWCDPISGHATLYWYRQILGQGPELLVQFQDESVVDDSQLPKDRFSAERLKGVDSTLKIQPAELGDSAMYLCASSLLAREDGTDTQYFGPGTRLTVL.

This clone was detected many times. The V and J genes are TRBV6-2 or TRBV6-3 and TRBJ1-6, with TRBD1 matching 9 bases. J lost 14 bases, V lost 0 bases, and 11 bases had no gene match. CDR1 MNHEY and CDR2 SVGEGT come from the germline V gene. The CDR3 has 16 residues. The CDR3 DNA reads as TGTGCCAGCAGTTACTCGATTGGAGACAGGGGGTTAACCCTCCACTTT. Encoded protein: CASSYSIGDRGLTLHF.

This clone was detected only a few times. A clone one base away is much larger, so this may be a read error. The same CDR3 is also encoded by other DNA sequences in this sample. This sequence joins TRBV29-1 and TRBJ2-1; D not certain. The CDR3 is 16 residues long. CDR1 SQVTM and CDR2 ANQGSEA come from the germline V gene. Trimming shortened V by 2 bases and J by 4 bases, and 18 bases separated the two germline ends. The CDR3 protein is CSVEFRAGYQYNEQFF. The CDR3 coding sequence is TGCAGCGTTGAATTTAGGGCAGGATATCAGTACAATGAGCAGTTCTTC.

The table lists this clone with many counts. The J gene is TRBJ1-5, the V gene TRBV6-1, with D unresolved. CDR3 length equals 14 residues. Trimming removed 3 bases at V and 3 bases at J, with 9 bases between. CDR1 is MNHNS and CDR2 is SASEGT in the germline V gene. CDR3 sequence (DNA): TGTGCCAGCAGTGAGGAACCGTTCAATCAGCCCCAGCATTTT. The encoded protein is CASSEEPFNQPQHF.

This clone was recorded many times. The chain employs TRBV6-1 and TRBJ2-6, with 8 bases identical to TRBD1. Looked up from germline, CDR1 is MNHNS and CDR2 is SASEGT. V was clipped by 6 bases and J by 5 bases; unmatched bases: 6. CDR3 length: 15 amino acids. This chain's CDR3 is CASRSGGSWANVLTF. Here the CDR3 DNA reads TGTGCCAGCAGATCAGGGGGCTCCTGGGCCAACGTCCTGACTTTC.

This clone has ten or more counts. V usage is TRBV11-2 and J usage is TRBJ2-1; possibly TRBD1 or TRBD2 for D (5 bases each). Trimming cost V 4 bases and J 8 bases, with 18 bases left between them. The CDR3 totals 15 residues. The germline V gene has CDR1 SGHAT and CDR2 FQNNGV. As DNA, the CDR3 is TGTGCCAGCAGCTCCCCCGGGGCAGGTTTCGATGAGCAGTTCTTC. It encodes CASSSPGAGFDEQFF.

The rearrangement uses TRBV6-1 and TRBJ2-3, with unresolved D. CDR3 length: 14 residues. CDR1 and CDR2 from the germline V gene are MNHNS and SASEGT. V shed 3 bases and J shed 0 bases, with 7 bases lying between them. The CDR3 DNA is TGTGCCAGCAGTGAGGATCGGAGCACAGATACGCAGTATTTT. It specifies CASSEDRSTDTQYF.

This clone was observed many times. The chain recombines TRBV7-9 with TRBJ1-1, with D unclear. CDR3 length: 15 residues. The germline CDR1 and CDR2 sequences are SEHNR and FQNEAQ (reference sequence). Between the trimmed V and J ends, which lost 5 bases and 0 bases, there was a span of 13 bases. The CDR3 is CASSPRTGMNTEAFF. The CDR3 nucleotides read TGTGCCAGCAGCCCTCGGACGGGAATGAACACTGAAGCTTTCTTT.

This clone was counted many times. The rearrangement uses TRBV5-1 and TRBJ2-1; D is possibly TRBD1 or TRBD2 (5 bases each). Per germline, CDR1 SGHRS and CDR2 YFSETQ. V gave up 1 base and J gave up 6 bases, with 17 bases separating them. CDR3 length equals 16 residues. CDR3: CASSLYGEYQGNEQFF. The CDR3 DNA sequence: TGCGCCAGCAGCTTGTACGGGGAATATCAGGGCAATGAGCAGTTCTTC.

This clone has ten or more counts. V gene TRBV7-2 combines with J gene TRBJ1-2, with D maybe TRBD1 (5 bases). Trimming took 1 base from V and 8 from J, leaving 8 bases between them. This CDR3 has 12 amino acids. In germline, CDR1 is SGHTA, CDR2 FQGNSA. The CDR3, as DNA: TGTGCCAGCAGCTTAGGGCAGGGAGGCTACACCTTC. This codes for CASSLGQGGYTF.

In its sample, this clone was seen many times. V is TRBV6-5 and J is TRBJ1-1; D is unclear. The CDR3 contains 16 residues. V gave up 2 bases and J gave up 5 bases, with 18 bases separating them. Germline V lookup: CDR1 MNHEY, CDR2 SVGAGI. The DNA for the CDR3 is TGTGCCAGCAGTTACACACCGCCCAGGAGCTTTACTGAAGCTTTCTTT. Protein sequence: CASSYTPPRSFTEAFF.

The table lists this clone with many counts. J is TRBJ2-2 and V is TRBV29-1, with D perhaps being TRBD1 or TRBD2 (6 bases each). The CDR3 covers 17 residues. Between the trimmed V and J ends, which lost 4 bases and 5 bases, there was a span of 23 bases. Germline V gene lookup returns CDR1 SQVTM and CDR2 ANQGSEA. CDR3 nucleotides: TGCAGCGTTGGCGGGACACAAGGTAAACCGGTGACCGGGGAGCTGTTTTTT. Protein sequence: CSVGGTQGKPVTGELFF.

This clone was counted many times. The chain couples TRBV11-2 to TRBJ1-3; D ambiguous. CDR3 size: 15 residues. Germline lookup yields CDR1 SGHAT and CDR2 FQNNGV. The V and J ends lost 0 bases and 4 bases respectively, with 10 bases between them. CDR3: CASSLDAYAGNTIYF. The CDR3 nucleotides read TGTGCCAGCAGCTTAGATGCCTACGCGGGAAACACCATATATTTT.

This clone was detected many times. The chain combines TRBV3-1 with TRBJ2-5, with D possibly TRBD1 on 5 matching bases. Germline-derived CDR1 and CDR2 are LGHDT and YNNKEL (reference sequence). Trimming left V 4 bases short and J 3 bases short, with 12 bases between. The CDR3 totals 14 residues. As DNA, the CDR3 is TGTGCCAGCAGCCGCGTGACAGAGAAAGAGACCCAGTACTTC. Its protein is CASSRVTEKETQYF.

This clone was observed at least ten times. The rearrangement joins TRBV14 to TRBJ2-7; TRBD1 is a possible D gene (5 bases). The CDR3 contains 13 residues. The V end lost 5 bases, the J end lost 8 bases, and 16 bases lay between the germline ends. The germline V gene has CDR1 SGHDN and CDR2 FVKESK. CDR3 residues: CASSADTTTKQYF. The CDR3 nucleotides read TGTGCCAGCAGCGCGGACACGACCACGAAGCAGTACTTC.

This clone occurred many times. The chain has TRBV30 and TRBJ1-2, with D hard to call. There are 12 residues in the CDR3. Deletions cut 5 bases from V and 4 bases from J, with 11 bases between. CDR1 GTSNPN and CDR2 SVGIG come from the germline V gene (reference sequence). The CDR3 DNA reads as TGTGCCTGGGCCAGACTGGGCTATGGCTACACCTTC. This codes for CAWARLGYGYTF. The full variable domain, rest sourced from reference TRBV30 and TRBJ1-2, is SQTIHQWPATLVQPVGSPLSLECTVEGTSNPNLYWYRQAAGRGLQLLFYSVGIGQISSEVPQNLSASRPQDRQFILSSKKLLLSDSGFYLCAWARLGYGYTFGSGTRLTVV.

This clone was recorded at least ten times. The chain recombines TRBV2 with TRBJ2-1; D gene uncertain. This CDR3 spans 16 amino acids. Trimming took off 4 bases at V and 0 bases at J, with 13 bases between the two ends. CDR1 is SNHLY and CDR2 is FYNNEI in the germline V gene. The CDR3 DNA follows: TGTGCCAGCAGTGCGAGCGACCTGAACTCCTACAATGAGCAGTTCTTC. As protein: CASSASDLNSYNEQFF.

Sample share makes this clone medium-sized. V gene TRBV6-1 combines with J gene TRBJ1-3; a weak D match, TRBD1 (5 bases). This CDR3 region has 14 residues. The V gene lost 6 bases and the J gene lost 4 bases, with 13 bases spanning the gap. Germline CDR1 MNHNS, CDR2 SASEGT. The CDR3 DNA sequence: TGTGCCAGCAGGCGGGACGGGCGAGGAAACACCATATATTTT. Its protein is CASRRDGRGNTIYF.

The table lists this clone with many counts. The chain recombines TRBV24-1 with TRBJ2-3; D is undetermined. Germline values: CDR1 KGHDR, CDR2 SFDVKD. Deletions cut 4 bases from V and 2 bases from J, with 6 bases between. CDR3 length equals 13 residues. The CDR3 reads CATSDQYTDTQYF. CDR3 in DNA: TGTGCCACCAGTGACCAATACACAGATACGCAGTATTTT.

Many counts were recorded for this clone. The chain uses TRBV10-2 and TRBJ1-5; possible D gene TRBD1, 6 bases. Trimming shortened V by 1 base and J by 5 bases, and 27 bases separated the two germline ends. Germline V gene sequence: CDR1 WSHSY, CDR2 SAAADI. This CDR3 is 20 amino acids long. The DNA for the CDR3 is TGCGCCAGCAGTGAGTTGATACCGGGACATACTTTTGGTCTAGATCAGCCCCAGCATTTT. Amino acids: CASSELIPGHTFGLDQPQHF.

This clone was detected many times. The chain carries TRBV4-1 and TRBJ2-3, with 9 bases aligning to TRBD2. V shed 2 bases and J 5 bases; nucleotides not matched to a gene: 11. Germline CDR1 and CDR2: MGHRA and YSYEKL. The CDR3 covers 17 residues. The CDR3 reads CASSQPGTSRAKDTQYF. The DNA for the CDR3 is TGCGCCAGCAGCCAACCTGGGACTAGCCGAGCGAAAGATACGCAGTATTTT.

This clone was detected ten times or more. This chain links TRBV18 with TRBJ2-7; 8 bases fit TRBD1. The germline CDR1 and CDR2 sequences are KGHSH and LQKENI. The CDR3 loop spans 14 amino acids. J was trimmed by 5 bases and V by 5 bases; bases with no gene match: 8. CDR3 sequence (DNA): TGTGCCAGCTCAACGACAGGGGAAGTCAACGAGCAGTACTTC. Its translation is CASSTTGEVNEQYF.

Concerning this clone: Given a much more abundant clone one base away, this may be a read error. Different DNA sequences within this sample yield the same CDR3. CDR3 DNA sequence: TGCGCCAGCAAACAAGGGGCCGGGGATACACAGTATTTT. Its translation is CASKQGAGDTQYF. This sequence joins TRBV10-2 and TRBJ2-3; TRBD1 or TRBD2 may be the D gene (5 bases each). Germline values: CDR1 WSHSY, CDR2 SAAADI. The CDR3 contains 13 residues.

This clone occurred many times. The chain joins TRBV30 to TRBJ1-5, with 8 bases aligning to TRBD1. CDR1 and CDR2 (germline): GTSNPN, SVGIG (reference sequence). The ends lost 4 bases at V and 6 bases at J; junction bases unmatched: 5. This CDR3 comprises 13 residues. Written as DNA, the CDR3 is TGTGCCTGGAACAGGGGGGGCCTTCAGCCCCAGCATTTT. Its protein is CAWNRGGLQPQHF.

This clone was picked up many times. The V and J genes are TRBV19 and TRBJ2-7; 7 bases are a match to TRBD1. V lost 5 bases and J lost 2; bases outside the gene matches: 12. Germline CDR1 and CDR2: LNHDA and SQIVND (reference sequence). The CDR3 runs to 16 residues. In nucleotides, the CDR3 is TGTGCCAGTAGTCTCAACGCCGGGACAGTAACCTACGAGCAGTACTTC. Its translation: CASSLNAGTVTYEQYF.

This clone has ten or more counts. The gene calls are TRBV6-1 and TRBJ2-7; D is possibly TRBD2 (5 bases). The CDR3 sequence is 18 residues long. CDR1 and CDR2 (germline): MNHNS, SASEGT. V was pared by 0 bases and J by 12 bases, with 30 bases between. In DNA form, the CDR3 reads TGTGCCAGCAGTGAAGCTCCGGGATTTGTGTCAGTTCCCTACCCTACGTACTTC. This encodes CASSEAPGFVSVPYPTYF.

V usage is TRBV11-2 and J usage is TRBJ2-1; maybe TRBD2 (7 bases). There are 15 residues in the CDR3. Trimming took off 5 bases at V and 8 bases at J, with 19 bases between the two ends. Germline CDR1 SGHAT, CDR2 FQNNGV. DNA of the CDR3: TGTGCCAGCAGCGAACAGGGCAGCGGGAACGATGAGCAGTTCTTC. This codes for CASSEQGSGNDEQFF.